This entry concerns a single TCR beta chain. Its target is not known. Germline CDR1 and CDR2: SGDLS and YYNGEE. The CDR3 has 16 amino acids. V lost 3 bases to trimming and J lost 1 base, with 14 bases between them. This table comes from immunoSEQ multiplex PCR, and its TCRdb copy is limited to in-frame clones, with some not included. The table lists over 100,000 clones, 85% to 95% of them singletons. This sample is drawn from a study of PD-L1 blockade in urothelial cancer. Study details: The study started patients on atezolizumab at some point between 2013 and 2015, giving 1,200 mg intravenously every 3 weeks.

Time point: peripheral blood 6 weeks after treatment start. Regarding the study as a whole: Durable-benefit cases showed more tumor-associated blood clone expansion at 3 weeks.

The clonotype comes from a man aged 60 to 69 with urothelial cancer. This specimen consisted of PBMCs, obtained around atezolizumab (anti-PD-L1) treatment. V gene TRBV9 combines with J gene TRBJ2-1; TRBD1 might be the D (6 bases). CDR3 in DNA: TGTGCCAGCAGCGCAGGACAGAAAGGGTCCTACAATGAGCAGTTCTTC. Protein sequence: CASSAGQKGSYNEQFF.